The clone carrying this T cell receptor beta chain showed up many times. The antigen is unknown. The CDR3 contains 15 residues. CDR1 MNHEY and CDR2 SMNVEV come from the germline V gene (reference sequence). Trimming pared 3 bases from V and 0 bases from J, leaving 11 bases between. A template switching step contributed a universal primer site, while unique molecular identifiers were present in the cDNA. From the 5' RACE reads, TCRdb called clonotypes with MiXCR, one entry per CDR3 protein. The sample includes roughly 290,000 distinct CDR3 sequences, roughly 9.8% of them seen just once. The data stem from a study of identical twins. Findings of the study overall: Interpretation of the results relied on cross-sectional statistical analysis and not on following the same donors.

The sample was also linked to a second study, of yellow fever vaccine responses in identical twins.

The sample comprised CD8+ T cells sorted from blood. The chain combines TRBV27 with TRBJ1-1; no firm D call. The source is a woman aged 18-30 years in good health. The CDR3 region has the DNA TGTGCCAGCAGTTTCGGCAGTCGGGTGAACACTGAAGCTTTCTTT. Its protein is CASSFGSRVNTEAFF.